A single sample is the source of the 18 T cell receptor beta chains below, sequenced in a study of chemoradiotherapy in HPV16-positive cancers. The data were produced by immunoSEQ multiplex PCR, yet TCRdb's version contains in-frame clones alone and is incomplete. Of about 7,000 clones detected, around 79% appear once; the ten largest clones hold approximately 3.8%. Sample acquisition took place from a patient who underwent chemoradiotherapy. Receptors were obtained from a human donor with HPV-associated anogenital cancer.

The chain links TRBV7-9 to TRBJ1-5, with a possible D match to TRBD1 (6 bases). Germline V CDR1 and CDR2: SEHNR, FQNEAQ (reference sequence). The CDR3 totals 18 residues. V was clipped by 3 bases and J by 0 bases, with 18 bases between them. The CDR3 coding sequence is TGTGCCAGCAGCTTGATTCAGGGGCCGAGTATTAGCAATCAGCCCCAGCATTTT. Translated, it gives CASSLIQGPSISNQPQHF.

The count of this clone is one. The genes are TRBV5-4 and TRBJ2-5, with D perhaps matching TRBD2 (7 bases). Germline V gene data show CDR1 as SGHNT and CDR2 as YYREEE (reference sequence). The CDR3 loop spans 14 amino acids. V gave up 4 bases and J gave up 1 base, with 11 bases separating them. In DNA form, the CDR3 reads TGTGCCAGCAGCAAGGGGGGGGCCCAAGAGACCCAGTACTTC. This translates into CASSKGGAQETQYF.

The chain links TRBV4-1 to TRBJ2-3; a possible D gene is TRBD2 (5 bases). The V and J ends lost 5 bases and 0 bases respectively, with 12 bases between them. The CDR3 contains 15 residues. Germline loops: CDR1 MGHRA, CDR2 YSYEKL. The CDR3 nucleotides are TGCGCCAGCAGCGACAATGGCGGGAGCACAGATACGCAGTATTTT. It encodes CASSDNGGSTDTQYF.

This clone was observed a handful of times. The rearrangement joins TRBV11-2 to TRBJ2-7; perhaps TRBD1 as D (5 bases). Germline lookup yields CDR1 SGHAT and CDR2 FQNNGV. The ends were cut back, 5 bases at V and 6 bases at J, with 14 bases in the middle. CDR3 size: 13 residues. The CDR3 DNA is TGTGCCAGCAGCCCTGACAGACCTGGCGAGCAGTACTTC. It yields the protein CASSPDRPGEQYF.

Regarding this clone: The DNA is left out, because the CDR3 cannot be placed on it with certainty; the CDR3 is given as TCRdb lists it. The chain carries TRBV21-1 and TRBJ2-7; the table's D call of TRBD1 was not tested on the DNA. TRBV21-1 is a pseudogene segment. With termini counted, the CDR3 has 17 amino acids. CDR3 in amino acids: CASSKRGVGGGSYEQYF.

The genes are TRBV21-1 and TRBJ1-3. TRBV21-1 is shown as a pseudogene. The length of the CDR3 is 14 residues. The CDR3 DNA reads TGTGCCAGCGTTTCTCGGGGAGCTGGAAACACCATATATTTT. Protein product: CASVSRGAGNTIYF.

This clone was seen only once. The chain is built from TRBV29-1 and TRBJ1-1, with TRBD1 matching over 7 bases. V was clipped by 7 bases and J by 2 bases; unmatched bases: 7. Germline V gene lookup returns CDR1 SQVTM and CDR2 ANQGSEA. CDR3 size: 13 residues. The CDR3 is CSATDRPNTEAFF. The CDR3 bases are TGCAGCGCCACGGACAGGCCAAACACTGAAGCTTTCTTT.

This chain links TRBV28 with TRBJ1-1; 8 bases are a match to TRBD1. The V gene's germline CDR1 is MDHEN and CDR2 SYDVKM. Trimming cost V 6 bases and J 0 bases; bases outside gene matches: 3. The CDR3 has 14 residues. CDR3 region: CASRQGDLNTEAFF. CDR3 nucleotides: TGTGCCAGCAGACAGGGGGACCTGAACACTGAAGCTTTCTTT. Drawing the rest from reference TRBV28 and TRBJ1-1, the complete variable domain is DVKVTQSSRYLVKRTGEKVFLECVQDMDHENMFWYRQDPGLGLRLIYFSYDVKMKEKGDIPEGYSVSREKKERFSLILESASTNQTSMYLCASRQGDLNTEAFFGQGTRLTVV.

The chain uses TRBV10-1 and TRBJ1-1; no reliable D call. CDR1 WNHNN and CDR2 SYGVQD come from the germline V gene (reference sequence). This CDR3 contains 13 residues. V lost 8 bases to trimming and J lost 0 bases, with 10 bases between them. CDR3 sequence reads: CASSGKLNTEAFF. CDR3 nucleotide sequence: TGCGCCAGCTCGGGGAAGTTGAACACTGAAGCTTTCTTT.

This sequence joins TRBV30 and TRBJ2-7, with D possibly TRBD1 on 5 matching bases. This CDR3 spans 14 amino acids. CDR1 and CDR2 (germline): GTSNPN, SVGIG (reference sequence). Trimming removed 0 bases from V and 1 base from J, with 10 bases in between. Here the CDR3 DNA reads TGTGCCTGGAGTGTTAGGGGCGGATCCTACGAGCAGTACTTC. Amino acid sequence: CAWSVRGGSYEQYF.

The chain is built from TRBV19 and TRBJ1-1; a possible D gene is TRBD1 (5 bases). Germline V gives CDR1 LNHDA, CDR2 SQIVND (reference sequence). V was cut by 0 bases and J by 3 bases, with 5 bases left in between. The CDR3 is 13 amino acids. CDR3 nucleotides: TGTGCCAGTAGTATAGACAGGGACACTGAAGCTTTCTTT. The encoded protein is CASSIDRDTEAFF.

The chain couples TRBV19 to TRBJ1-6, with 7 bases identical to TRBD1. The junction had 8 bases not matched to a gene; V was cut back by 3 bases and J by 0 bases. Germline V lookup: CDR1 LNHDA, CDR2 SQIVND (reference sequence). This CDR3 has 18 residues. The CDR3 region has the DNA TGTGCCAGTAGTATCCCCGGACAGGCTCGCTCCTATAATTCACCCCTCCACTTT. This translates into CASSIPGQARSYNSPLHF.

The genes are TRBV11-3 and TRBJ2-7; possibly TRBD1 for D (5 bases). V lost 2 bases to trimming and J lost 5 bases, with 13 bases between them. The V gene's germline CDR1 is SGHNT and CDR2 YENEEA. This CDR3 has 14 amino acids. CDR3: CASSLRGLWNEQYF. As DNA, the CDR3 is TGTGCCAGCAGCTTAAGGGGTCTGTGGAACGAGCAGTACTTC. Variable domain in full (rest from reference TRBV11-3 and TRBJ2-7): EAGVVQSPRYKIIEKKQPVAFWCNPISGHNTLYWYLQNLGQGPELLIRYENEEAVDDSQLPKDRFSAERLKGVDSTLKIQPAELGDSAVYLCASSLRGLWNEQYFGPGTRLTVT.

The chain uses TRBV29-1 and TRBJ1-1; 10 bases fit TRBD1. Germline V gene data show CDR1 as SQVTM and CDR2 as ANQGSEA. The CDR3 has 13 amino acids. V shed 7 bases, J shed 3 bases, and the junction held 5 bases outside the gene matches. The DNA for the CDR3 is TGCAGCGCACCGGGACAGGGGTACACTGAAGCTTTCTTT. This codes for CSAPGQGYTEAFF.

The rearrangement joins TRBV6-6 to TRBJ2-2, with no clear D. Per germline, CDR1 MNHNY and CDR2 SVGAGI (reference sequence). The CDR3 covers 14 residues. Trimming shortened V by 6 bases and J by 1 base, and 9 bases separated the two germline ends. For the CDR3, the DNA is TGTGCCAGCAGGGGTCAGTTGAACACCGGGGAGCTGTTTTTT. This translates into CASRGQLNTGELFF.

This chain connects TRBV5-1 to TRBJ2-5; D might be TRBD1 or TRBD2, each matching 6 bases. CDR1 and CDR2 (germline): SGHRS, YFSETQ. Trimming took 4 bases from V and 3 from J, leaving 13 bases between them. This CDR3 contains 14 residues. Written as DNA, the CDR3 is TGCGCCAGCAGCACTAGCCAGGGGAAAGAGACCCAGTACTTC. This codes for CASSTSQGKETQYF.

V is TRBV4-3 and J is TRBJ1-1, with 10 bases identical to TRBD1. Germline-derived CDR1 and CDR2 are LGHNA and YSLEER. The CDR3 covers 14 residues. The trim removed 4 bases at V and 4 bases at J, leaving 3 bases unmatched. The CDR3 loop is CASSLDRGPTEAFF. CDR3 nucleotide sequence: TGCGCCAGCAGCCTTGACAGGGGGCCCACTGAAGCTTTCTTT.

The chain joins TRBV28 to TRBJ1-5; D is unclear. V was trimmed by 3 bases and J by 9 bases, leaving 18 bases between them. From germline, CDR1 is MDHEN and CDR2 SYDVKM. This CDR3 is built from 15 residues. CDR3 sequence reads: CASSFVSSESRPQHF. The CDR3 DNA is TGTGCCAGCAGTTTCGTATCGTCGGAGTCGCGGCCCCAGCATTTT.